This T cell receptor beta chain came from a study of blood T cell repertoires in COVID-19. At the level of the study: Collection of acute and convalescent COVID-19 samples took place in the United States, Italy and Spain. In each case, the material was cDNA or gDNA derived from T cells, B-cell-depleted T cells, or PBMCs.

The V and J ends lost 1 base and 0 bases respectively, with 16 bases between them. The CDR3 totals 19 residues. Germline CDR1 is SGHTA and CDR2 is FQGTGA. Original data processing: It was from reference gene primer amplification that nucleated cell counts were estimated. Clones were read by immunoSEQ multiplex PCR, and TCRdb kept only the in-frame ones, dropping some. That table gives V, J and clone size, and the DNA gave D and trimming. Of tens of thousands of clones in the sample, approximately 86% were seen once. V and J are TRBV7-3 and TRBJ2-6; D is perhaps TRBD1 (6 bases). The sample was peripheral blood. This TCR came from a human donor in a cohort sampled during active COVID-19. This chain's CDR3 is CASSLNSPGHYSGANVLTF. The CDR3 DNA reads TGTGCCAGCAGCTTAAATAGCCCGGGACACTACTCTGGGGCCAACGTCCTGACTTTC.